The clone carrying this TCR beta chain counts as medium-sized. Its cognate antigen is unknown. This entry comes from a study of CD8 T cells in ankylosing spondylitis. Overall study results and limits: Several of the motif variants were reported before in synovial fluid and blood from reactive arthritis. Reported data indicate significant enrichment of disease-linked clones within matched ankylosing spondylitis synovial fluid.

This CDR3 spans 14 amino acids. V gave up 6 bases and J gave up 3 bases; unmatched junction bases: 6. CDR1 is MRHNA, CDR2 SNTAGT, per germline. As the method for making TCR beta libraries, quantitative 5'-RACE with molecular barcodes was used. TCRdb re-called the 5' RACE reads through MiXCR, storing one row per CDR3 protein. The sample records around 250,000 distinct CDR3 sequences, approximately 12% being singletons. The chain has TRBV6-4 and TRBJ2-3, with 7 bases aligning to TRBD2. This receptor was obtained from a male donor with ankylosing spondylitis or in good health (not recorded which). The sequenced sample was blood, either unsorted or a sorted T cell fraction (not recorded which). CDR3 bases: TGTGCCAGCAGCCCTGGGGGGGAGACAGATACGCAGTATTTT. This translates into CASSPGGETDTQYF.